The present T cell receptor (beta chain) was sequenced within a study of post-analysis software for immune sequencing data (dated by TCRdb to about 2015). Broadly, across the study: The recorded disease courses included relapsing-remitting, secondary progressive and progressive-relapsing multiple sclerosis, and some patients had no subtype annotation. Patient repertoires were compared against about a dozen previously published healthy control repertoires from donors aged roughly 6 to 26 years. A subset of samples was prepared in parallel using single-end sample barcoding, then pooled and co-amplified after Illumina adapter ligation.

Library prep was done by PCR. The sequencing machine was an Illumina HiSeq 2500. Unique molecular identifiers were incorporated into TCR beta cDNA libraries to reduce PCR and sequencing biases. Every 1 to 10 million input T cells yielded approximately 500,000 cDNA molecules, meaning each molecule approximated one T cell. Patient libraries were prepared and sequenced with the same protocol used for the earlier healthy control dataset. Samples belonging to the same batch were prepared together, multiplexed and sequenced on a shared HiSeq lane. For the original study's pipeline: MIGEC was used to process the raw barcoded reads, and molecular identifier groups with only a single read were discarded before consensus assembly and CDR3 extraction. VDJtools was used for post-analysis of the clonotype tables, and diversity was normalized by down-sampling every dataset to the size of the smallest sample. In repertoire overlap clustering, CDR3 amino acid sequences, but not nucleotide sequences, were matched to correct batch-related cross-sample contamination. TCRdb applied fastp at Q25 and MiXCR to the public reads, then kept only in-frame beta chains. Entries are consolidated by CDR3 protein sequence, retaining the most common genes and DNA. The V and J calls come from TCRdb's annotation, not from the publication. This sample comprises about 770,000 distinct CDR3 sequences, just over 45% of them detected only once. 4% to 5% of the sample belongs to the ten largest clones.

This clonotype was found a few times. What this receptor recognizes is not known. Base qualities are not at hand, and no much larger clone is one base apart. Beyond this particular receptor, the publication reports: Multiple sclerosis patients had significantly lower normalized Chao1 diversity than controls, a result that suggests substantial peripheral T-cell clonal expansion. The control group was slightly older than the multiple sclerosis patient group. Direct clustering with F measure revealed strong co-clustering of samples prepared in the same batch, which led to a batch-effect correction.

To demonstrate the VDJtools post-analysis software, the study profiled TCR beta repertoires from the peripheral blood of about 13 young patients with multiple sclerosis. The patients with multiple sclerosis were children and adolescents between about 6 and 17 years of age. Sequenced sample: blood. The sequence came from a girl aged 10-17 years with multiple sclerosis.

The CDR3 amino acid sequence is: CASSTSGSNYEQFF. The sequence in DNA is TGTGCCAGCAGTACTAGCGGGAGTAACTATGAGCAGTTCTTC. This chain is built from TRBV27 and TRBJ2-1; 11 bases in the junction line up with TRBD2. Clipping removes 5 bases from V and 8 bases from J, with 5 as the unmatched junction base count. The CDR3 holds 14 amino acids from the cysteine to the phenylalanine. Left in the record is the CDR3 DNA by itself, 42 bases read in frame from the first base. The germline V gene encodes CDR1 MNHEY and CDR2 SMNVEV (reference sequence).